These 14 T cell receptor beta chains came from one sample sequenced in a study of glioma-infiltrating T cells after dendritic cell vaccination. Sequencing used immunoSEQ multiplex PCR; TCRdb keeps in-frame clones, though not all of them. The sample consists of some 70,000 clones, 75% to 90% of them appearing once. Sequencing was performed on blood, taken before dendritic cell vaccination. Receptors were obtained from a human donor with glioblastoma.

This chain links TRBV13 with TRBJ2-3; TRBD2 matches at 12 bases. Germline CDR1 PRHDT, CDR2 FYEKMQ (reference sequence). This CDR3 is 16 amino acids long. Trimming took 3 bases from V and 3 from J; bases not matched to a gene: 4. This CDR3 is CASSFSGLAGTDTQYF. CDR3 coding DNA: TGTGCCAGCAGCTTCTCCGGACTAGCGGGGACAGATACGCAGTATTTT.

The chain uses TRBV4-2 and TRBJ2-3, with 9 bases fitting TRBD2. The junction had 5 bases not matched to a gene; V was cut back by 1 base and J by 3 bases. Germline CDR1 is LGHNA and CDR2 is YNFKEQ. This CDR3 region has 16 residues. CDR3 loop: CASSQVALAGTDTQYF. The DNA for the CDR3 is TGTGCCAGCAGCCAAGTCGCGCTAGCGGGGACAGATACGCAGTATTTT.

This clone has a count of ten or more. CDR3 DNA sequence: TGTGCCAGCAGCTCCCTGAGGGCCCGATCAGGAAACACCATATATTTT. Translating it yields CASSSLRARSGNTIYF. The chain carries TRBV11-2 and TRBJ1-3; D call uncertain. V was pared by 4 bases and J by 4 bases, with 17 bases between. CDR1 is SGHAT, CDR2 FQNNGV, per germline. The CDR3 covers 16 residues.

The rearrangement uses TRBV29-1 and TRBJ2-2; no clear D. The CDR3 has 14 residues. V lost 4 bases and J 5 bases, leaving 14 bases between the germline ends. Germline loops: CDR1 SQVTM, CDR2 ANQGSEA. In DNA, the CDR3 is TGCAGCGTTGTTGAAGCGCCCGCGACCGGGGAGCTGTTTTTT. Translated, it gives CSVVEAPATGELFF.

J is TRBJ2-7 and V is TRBV5-1, with D tentatively TRBD2 (6 bases). The CDR3 spans 17 residues. Germline V gene data show CDR1 as SGHRS and CDR2 as YFSETQ. Trimming removed 4 bases from V and 0 bases from J, with 20 bases in between. CDR3 DNA: TGCGCCAGCAGCCTGGGAGGTGGGAGCAGGAGCTCCTACGAGCAGTACTTC. As protein: CASSLGGGSRSSYEQYF. The full variable domain, with the rest looked up from reference TRBV5-1 and TRBJ2-7, is KAGVTQTPRYLIKTRGQQVTLSCSPISGHRSVSWYQQTPGQGLQFLFEYFSETQRNKGNFPGRFSGRQFSNSRSEMNVSTLELGDSALYLCASSLGGGSRSSYEQYFGPGTRLTVT.

The chain links TRBV18 to TRBJ1-4; D is unclear. Trimming took 5 bases from V and 7 from J, leaving 14 bases between them. Germline CDR1 and CDR2: KGHSH and LQKENI. The CDR3 totals 14 residues. CDR3 region: CASSGWAGGEKLFF. DNA for the CDR3: TGTGCCAGCTCAGGCTGGGCCGGAGGTGAAAAACTGTTTTTT.

The chain recombines TRBV5-4 with TRBJ2-1; 7 bases agree with TRBD2. This CDR3 is built from 18 residues. Germline lookup yields CDR1 SGHNT and CDR2 YYREEE (reference sequence). J lost 4 bases, V lost 5 bases, and 18 bases had no gene match. The CDR3 DNA is TGTGCCAGCAGAACTTTTACTACGGGGGGAGGTTTGTACAATGAGCAGTTCTTC. This codes for CASRTFTTGGGLYNEQFF.

The V and J genes are TRBV6-5 and TRBJ1-5; TRBD1 matches 9 bases. The CDR3 contains 15 residues. In germline, CDR1 is MNHEY, CDR2 SVGAGI. V trimming: 6 bases; J trimming: 7 bases; junction bases outside the gene matches: 10. CDR3 protein: CASSRDRGTGQPQHF. CDR3 bases: TGTGCCAGCAGCCGCGACAGGGGGACGGGACAGCCCCAGCATTTT.

J is TRBJ2-3 and V is TRBV2; 13 bases fit TRBD2. The CDR3 extends over 15 amino acids. V lost 6 bases, J lost 6 bases, and 6 bases stayed unmatched. Germline V lookup: CDR1 SNHLY, CDR2 FYNNEI. In DNA form, the CDR3 reads TGTGCCAGCAGGGGTGGACTAGCGGGGGCTGATACGCAGTATTTT. Translation: CASRGGLAGADTQYF.

In its sample, this clone was seen a few times. The V call is TRBV4-1, the J call TRBJ2-5; D possibly corresponds to TRBD2 (7 bases). The ends were cut back, 6 bases at V and 5 bases at J, with 19 bases in the middle. The CDR3 covers 15 residues. Germline values: CDR1 MGHRA, CDR2 YSYEKL. CDR3 DNA sequence: TGCGCCAGCAGACCTGTGGGGGGGGGCGGGGAGACCCAGTACTTC. Translated, it gives CASRPVGGGGETQYF.

V is TRBV11-2 and J is TRBJ1-1; D is unresolved. V was pared by 2 bases and J by 7 bases, with 5 bases between. This CDR3 has 11 amino acids. Germline CDR1 reads SGHAT; CDR2 reads FQNNGV. The chain's CDR3 is CASSLWSEAFF. CDR3 in DNA: TGTGCCAGCAGCTTATGGAGTGAAGCTTTCTTT. The full variable domain, with the rest looked up from reference TRBV11-2 and TRBJ1-1, is EAGVAQSPRYKIIEKRQSVAFWCNPISGHATLYWYQQILGQGPKLLIQFQNNGVVDDSQLPKDRFSAERLKGVDSTLKIQPAKLEDSAVYLCASSLWSEAFFGQGTRLTVV.

The chain employs TRBV5-1 and TRBJ1-6; D may be TRBD1 (5 bases). Trimming removed 4 bases from V and 2 bases from J, with 19 bases in between. The CDR3 runs 18 residues. Germline assignment: CDR1 SGHRS and CDR2 YFSETQ. CDR3 nucleotide sequence: TGCGCCAGCAGCCTGTACCCCACCGACAGAACCTATAATTCACCCCTCCACTTT. Its protein product is CASSLYPTDRTYNSPLHF.

The rearrangement uses TRBV28 and TRBJ1-5; no clear D. This CDR3 contains 13 residues. The V end lost 2 bases, the J end lost 7 bases, and 9 bases lay between the germline ends. CDR1 is MDHEN and CDR2 is SYDVKM in the germline V gene. CDR3 sequence reads: CASSLPGLQPQHF. CDR3 DNA sequence: TGTGCCAGCAGTTTACCGGGATTGCAGCCCCAGCATTTT.

The CDR3 here is CASSLAGFSNTGELFF. The CDR3 nucleotides are TGCGCCAGCAGCTTGGCCGGTTTTTCGAACACCGGGGAGCTGTTTTTT. V and J are TRBV5-1 and TRBJ2-2; D remains unclear. Trimming shortened V by 0 bases and J by 0 bases, and 9 bases separated the two germline ends. This CDR3 comprises 16 residues. Germline V CDR1 and CDR2: SGHRS, YFSETQ.